The rows below give T cell receptor beta chains drawn from one sample of a study of T-cell reconstitution after alpha-beta-depleted transplantation in children. One entry per CDR3 protein results from TCRdb running MiXCR on the PCR reads. The sample carries about 980,000 distinct CDR3 sequences, roughly 31% recorded once. The material was PBMCs, mostly from graft donor cells, obtained 360 days after TCRalphabeta/CD19-depleted stem cell transplant. These receptors were obtained from a boy under two years old who had a stem cell transplant for SCID, so the T cells may come from the graft donor. Both conserved end residues are part of each CDR3. D genes are given only for firm matches. Rows may omit the clone size; those that give it use once, few, many or a size class.

j_call | v_call | d_call | clone_size | cdr3_nt | cdr3_aa
TRBJ2-1 | TRBV11-1 | NA | NA | TGTGCCAGCAGCACGACGGGCTATGAGCAGTTCTTC | CASSTTGYEQFF
TRBJ2-2 | TRBV12-3/TRBV12-4 | TRBD1 | many | TGTGCCAGCAGCCCCCGACAGGGGGCGAACACCGGGGAGCTGTTTTTT | CASSPRQGANTGELFF
TRBJ2-2 | TRBV24-1 | TRBD2 | NA | TGTGCCACCGGCGGGGGGAACACCGGGGAGCTGTTTTTT | CATGGGNTGELFF
TRBJ2-1 | TRBV20-1 | NA | few | TGCAGTGCTAGATCCCTAGCCCTCTCCTACAATGAGCAGTTCTTC | CSARSLALSYNEQFF
TRBJ1-5 | TRBV10-1 | NA | NA | TGCGCCAGCAGTGATCCCCGACAAGACTTGCAGCCCCAGCATTTT | CASSDPRQDLQPQHF
TRBJ2-1 | TRBV7-2 | NA | NA | TGTGCCAGCAGCGGACAGACTAGGGGCTTATACAATGAGCAGTTCTTC | CASSGQTRGLYNEQFF
TRBJ2-3 | TRBV29-1 | NA | NA | TGCAGCGTTGAACTAGCTGGGGCAGATACGCAGTATTTT | CSVELAGADTQYF
TRBJ2-7 | TRBV9 | NA | few | TGTGCCAGCAGCGTAGACCCGCAAGGCGAGCAGTACTTC | CASSVDPQGEQYF
TRBJ2-3 | TRBV5-1 | NA | NA | TGCGCCAGCAGCTATCATGGAACAGATACGCAGTATTTT | CASSYHGTDTQYF
TRBJ1-2 | TRBV5-5 | NA | few | TGTGCCAGCAGCTCCCCCTCTTTCGGAGGCTACACCTTC | CASSSPSFGGYTF
TRBJ2-1 | TRBV12-3/TRBV12-4 | NA | few | TGTGCCAGCAGTCCTGCGTTCAGGGGCGAGCAGTTCTTC | CASSPAFRGEQFF
TRBJ2-2 | TRBV2 | TRBD2 | NA | TGTGCCAGCAGTTTCCTAGCGGTCACCGGGGAGCTGTTTTTT | CASSFLAVTGELFF
TRBJ2-3 | TRBV24-1 | TRBD2 | many | TGTGCCACCAGTGACCCTATACTAGCGGGGGCCCCAGATACGCAGTATTTT | CATSDPILAGAPDTQYF
TRBJ2-1 | TRBV20-1 | NA | once | TGCAGTGGAGGGGTTCTCTACAATGAGCAGTTCTTC | CSGGVLYNEQFF
TRBJ2-5 | TRBV28 | NA | NA | TGTGCCAGCAGTACAGGGTCGGAGGCTCAAGAGACCCAGTACTTC | CASSTGSEAQETQYF
TRBJ2-6 | TRBV5-1 | NA | NA | TGCGCCAGCAGCTTCCTTACTGGGGCCAACGTCCTGACTTTC | CASSFLTGANVLTF
TRBJ1-3 | TRBV10-3 | NA | many | TGTGCCATCAAACAGGAGCTGGACACCATATATTTT | CAIKQELDTIYF
TRBJ2-7 | TRBV12-3/TRBV12-4 | NA | few | TGTGCCAGCAGTTTAACCCGGGACTTTACCTACGAGCAGTACTTC | CASSLTRDFTYEQYF
TRBJ2-5 | TRBV20-1 | TRBD1 | NA | TGCAGTGCTAGAATCAGACAGGGGCATAAGACCCAGTACTTC | CSARIRQGHKTQYF
TRBJ1-6 | TRBV27 | TRBD1 | once | TGTGCCAGCACCACGGGACAGGGAGGCTCACCCCTCCACTTT | CASTTGQGGSPLHF
TRBJ1-5 | TRBV12-3/TRBV12-4 | NA | NA | TGTGCCAGCAGACTCCGGGGGCCCCCCAATCAGCCCCAGCATTTT | CASRLRGPPNQPQHF
TRBJ2-7 | TRBV20-1 | TRBD1 | NA | TGCAGTGCTAGAGCTCCGGGACAGGGGGCCTACGAGCAGTACTTC | CSARAPGQGAYEQYF
TRBJ1-1 | TRBV19 | NA | few | TGTGCCAGTAGTATCTCTTCCGTCGGGGGAGAAACTTTCTTT | CASSISSVGGETFF
TRBJ2-7 | TRBV28 | TRBD2 | once | TGTGCCAGCAGTTCTGGAGCGGGGGGGATCCACGAGCAGTACTTC | CASSSGAGGIHEQYF
TRBJ2-7 | TRBV12-3/TRBV12-4 | NA | NA | TGTGCCAGCAGCCACCGGGACGGAGTCACCTACGAGCAGTACTTC | CASSHRDGVTYEQYF
TRBJ2-5 | TRBV12-3/TRBV12-4 | NA | NA | TGTGCCAGCAGTTTCTCCTCGGGGGAGACCCAGTACTTC | CASSFSSGETQYF
TRBJ2-7 | TRBV20-1 | TRBD2 | NA | TGCAGTGCCACGTCCGGGACTAGCGGGGATTCCTGGGAGCAGTACTTC | CSATSGTSGDSWEQYF
TRBJ1-1 | TRBV29-1 | TRBD1 | NA | TGCAGCGTTGCCCAGGACAGGTGGAACACTGAAGCTTTCTTT | CSVAQDRWNTEAFF